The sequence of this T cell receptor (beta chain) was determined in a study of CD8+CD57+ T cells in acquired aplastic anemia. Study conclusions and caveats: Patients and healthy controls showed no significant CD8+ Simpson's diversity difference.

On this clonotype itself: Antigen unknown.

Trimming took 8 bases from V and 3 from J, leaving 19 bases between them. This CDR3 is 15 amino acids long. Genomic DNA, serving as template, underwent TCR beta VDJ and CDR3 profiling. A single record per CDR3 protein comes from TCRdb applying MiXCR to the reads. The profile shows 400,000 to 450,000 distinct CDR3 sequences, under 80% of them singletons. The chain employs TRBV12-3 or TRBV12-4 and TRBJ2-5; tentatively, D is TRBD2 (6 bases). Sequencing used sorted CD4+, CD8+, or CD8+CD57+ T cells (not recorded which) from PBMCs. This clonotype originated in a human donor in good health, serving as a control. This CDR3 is CASGTRGRVKETQYF. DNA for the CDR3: TGTGCCAGCGGGACTCGCGGCAGGGTCAAAGAGACCCAGTACTTC.